The TCR beta chain described here comes from a study of T cell repertoires in cytomegalovirus infection. The overall study: Public TCR beta signatures indicated both CMV infection and matching HLA type. Study-level findings and limits: Of the TCR beta families, the public ones yielded a cumulative frequency that identified carriers of CMV plus the relevant HLA.

This clonotype was observed once. Its cognate antigen is unknown. Germline V gene sequence: CDR1 SGHAT, CDR2 FQNNGV. The CDR3 extends over 16 amino acids. V lost 4 bases, J lost 1 base, and 16 bases lay in between. MiXCR, run by TCRdb on the reads, gives a single entry per CDR3 protein. The sample shows approximately 500,000 distinct CDR3 sequences, about 25% of them seen only once. The sequencing sample was made of PBMCs. The TCR was taken from a human donor in good health (CMV status not recorded). Some clones in this sample may be carry-over from other donors' samples. The chain employs TRBV11-2 and TRBJ1-1, with a possible D match to TRBD1 (5 bases). The CDR3 loop is CASSSRPGLPNTEAFF. CDR3 coding DNA: TGTGCCAGCAGCTCTAGACCGGGACTACCGAACACTGAAGCTTTCTTT.